Each of the 27 T cell receptor beta chains below was sequenced from the same sample in a study of radiation and T cells in renal cell carcinoma. The time point: baseline pretreatment blood. Noted treatment: 15 Gy SBRT to primary tumor, nephrectomy 4 weeks later. TCRdb's copy holds only in-frame clones and misses some; the assay was immunoSEQ multiplex PCR. The sample includes approximately 45,000 clones, about 83% seen only once; the top ten take roughly 33%. Sequenced here: blood, sampled from a patient whose treatment included radiotherapy and nephrectomy. Receptors were obtained from a woman aged 70 to 79 with renal cell carcinoma.

This chain connects TRBV9 to TRBJ2-7; 8 bases are shared with TRBD1. The length of the CDR3 is 14 residues. CDR1 is SGDLS, CDR2 YYNGEE, per germline. V shed 0 bases, J shed 3 bases, and the junction held 2 bases outside the gene matches. The CDR3 loop reads CASSVGDRYYEQYF. The CDR3 region has the DNA TGTGCCAGCAGCGTAGGGGACAGGTACTACGAGCAGTACTTC.

The V call is TRBV7-9, the J call TRBJ2-7; TRBD1 is a possible D gene (6 bases). Trimming cost V 0 bases and J 8 bases, with 20 bases left between them. The CDR3 totals 16 residues. Germline V CDR1 and CDR2: SEHNR, FQNEAQ (reference sequence). For the CDR3, the DNA is TGTGCCAGCAGCTTAGCCTCTACAGGGCTGATGCGACAGCAGTACTTC. Translation: CASSLASTGLMRQQYF. The whole variable domain, filled in from reference TRBV7-9 and TRBJ2-7, reads DTGVSQNPRHKITKRGQNVTFRCDPISEHNRLYWYRQTLGQGPEFLTYFQNEAQLEKSRLLSDRFSAERPKGSFSTLEIQRTEQGDSAMYLCASSLASTGLMRQQYFGPGTRLTVT.

The chain carries TRBV7-6 and TRBJ2-7, with a weak D call TRBD1 (6 bases). The V and J ends lost 5 bases and 0 bases respectively, with 23 bases between them. The CDR3 runs to 18 residues. Germline CDR1 and CDR2: SGHVS and FNYEAQ. Here the CDR3 DNA reads TGTGCCAGCAGCCTCGGCCCCCCTACGACAGGAACCTCCTACGAGCAGTACTTC. Protein: CASSLGPPTTGTSYEQYF.

V and J are TRBV6-1 and TRBJ1-5; D not resolved. V was clipped by 4 bases and J by 4 bases, with 11 bases between them. CDR3 length equals 14 residues. Germline V CDR1 and CDR2: MNHNS, SASEGT. The CDR3: CASSALRDNQPQHF. In nucleotides, the CDR3 is TGTGCCAGCAGTGCCCTCCGGGATAATCAGCCCCAGCATTTT.

J is TRBJ2-1 and V is TRBV7-2, with D possibly being TRBD1 (5 bases). Germline loops: CDR1 SGHTA, CDR2 FQGNSA. Deletions cut 4 bases from V and 4 bases from J, with 17 bases between. The CDR3 has 16 residues. In DNA, the CDR3 is TGTGCCAGCAGCTCCGTGGTTCTTAAGGGGTACAATGAGCAGTTCTTC. It yields the protein CASSSVVLKGYNEQFF.

The rearrangement uses TRBV6-5 and TRBJ1-1, with unresolved D. Germline V CDR1 and CDR2: MNHEY, SVGAGI. The CDR3 is 11 residues long. CDR3 sequence: CVAYGNTEAFF. The CDR3 coding sequence is TGTGTCGCGTACGGGAACACTGAAGCTTTCTTT.

The V and J genes are TRBV5-5 and TRBJ2-7; 10 bases map to TRBD2. The CDR3 sequence is 15 residues long. Germline trimming cut 2 bases from V and 9 bases from J; bases unmatched to any gene: 11. The germline gives CDR1 SGHKS, CDR2 YYEKEE (reference sequence). The CDR3 spells CASSFPPSGGAAQYF. The CDR3, as DNA: TGTGCCAGCAGCTTCCCCCCCAGCGGGGGGGCGGCGCAGTACTTC.

This sequence joins TRBV27 and TRBJ2-3; weak D call: TRBD2 (6 bases). The CDR3 has 16 residues. The V gene lost 5 bases and the J gene lost 5 bases, with 20 bases spanning the gap. The germline V gene has CDR1 MNHEY and CDR2 SMNVEV (reference sequence). This CDR3 is CASSVGVNGRLDTQYF. CDR3 coding DNA: TGTGCCAGCAGTGTAGGAGTAAACGGGAGATTAGATACGCAGTATTTT.

This chain uses TRBV2 with TRBJ2-5; perhaps TRBD2 as D (7 bases). This CDR3 comprises 14 residues. V lost 3 bases to trimming and J lost 5 bases, with 13 bases between them. In germline, CDR1 is SNHLY, CDR2 FYNNEI. Written as DNA, the CDR3 is TGTGCCAGCAGTGACGCCGGGGGGCGGGAGACCCAGTACTTC. This encodes CASSDAGGRETQYF.

The genes are TRBV5-6 and TRBJ1-2, with TRBD1 as a possible D gene (5 bases). The CDR3 runs 12 residues. The germline gives CDR1 SGHDT, CDR2 YYEEEE. V shed 4 bases and J shed 3 bases, with 7 bases lying between them. This CDR3 reads CASSGTDYGYTF. CDR3 coding DNA: TGTGCCAGCAGCGGGACTGACTATGGCTACACCTTC.

This chain links TRBV10-3 with TRBJ2-1; D is perhaps TRBD2 (5 bases). Between the trimmed V and J ends, which lost 10 bases and 1 base, there was a span of 17 bases. Per the germline V gene, CDR1 is ENHRY and CDR2 is SYGVKD. This CDR3 comprises 15 residues. Here the CDR3 DNA reads TGTGCCACCCTAGGAGGAGCGAGGTCCTACAATGAGCAGTTCTTC. Amino acids: CATLGGARSYNEQFF.

This rearrangement joins TRBV27 to TRBJ2-2, with 7 bases aligning to TRBD1. This CDR3 comprises 15 residues. Germline V CDR1 and CDR2: MNHEY, SMNVEV (reference sequence). The junction had 4 bases not matched to a gene; V was cut back by 5 bases and J by 1 base. CDR3: CASSPTGQNTGELFF. The CDR3 DNA follows: TGTGCCAGCAGTCCGACAGGGCAGAACACCGGGGAGCTGTTTTTT.

This clone was recorded a few times. The rearrangement links TRBV4-1 to TRBJ2-5; TRBD1 agrees at 9 bases. The CDR3 totals 18 residues. Germline trimming cut 0 bases from V and 2 bases from J; bases unmatched to any gene: 10. In germline, CDR1 is MGHRA, CDR2 YSYEKL. CDR3 coding DNA: TGCGCCAGCAGCCAAGATCGGGGACAGGGTTTTGTACAAGAGACCCAGTACTTC. Translated: CASSQDRGQGFVQETQYF.

This rearrangement joins TRBV6-1 to TRBJ1-5; TRBD1 matches 9 bases. The germline V gene has CDR1 MNHNS and CDR2 SASEGT. The V segment lost 8 bases and the J segment 10 bases; nucleotides outside the gene matches: 9. The CDR3 runs to 13 residues. The CDR3, as DNA: TGTGCCAGCCCGGGGGCGGGACAGGGCCCCCAGCATTTT. Its protein is CASPGAGQGPQHF.

This rearrangement joins TRBV5-6 to TRBJ1-2; D uncertain. Trimming pared 5 bases from V and 4 bases from J, leaving 12 bases between. The CDR3 runs to 13 residues. Germline CDR1 reads SGHDT; CDR2 reads YYEEEE. The DNA for the CDR3 is TGTGCCAGCAGTCTCTTGGGGTCCTATGGCTACACCTTC. Its protein product is CASSLLGSYGYTF.

This chain joins TRBV18 and TRBJ2-7, with D uncertain. From germline, CDR1 is KGHSH and CDR2 LQKENI. Deletions cut 2 bases from V and 0 bases from J, with 5 bases between. There are 13 residues in the CDR3. The CDR3 spells CASSPGSSYEQYF. In DNA, the CDR3 is TGTGCCAGCTCACCAGGCAGCTCCTACGAGCAGTACTTC.

This clone was seen more than once but under ten times. V gene TRBV4-1 combines with J gene TRBJ2-1; 9 positions agree with TRBD2. The CDR3 runs 16 residues. Germline CDR1 is MGHRA and CDR2 is YSYEKL. The V gene end was trimmed by 3 bases and the J gene end by 3 bases; junction bases not matched to a gene: 6. The CDR3 bases are TGCGCCAGCAGCCAGGCCGGGACTAGCTACTACAATGAGCAGTTCTTC. It translates to CASSQAGTSYYNEQFF.

The rearrangement links TRBV5-8 to TRBJ2-2; TRBD1 agrees at 7 bases. The germline CDR1 and CDR2 sequences are SGHTS and YDEGEE. The CDR3 consists of 13 residues. J gave up 6 bases and V 2 bases, and 1 base lay outside the gene matches. The CDR3 loop reads CASSFQGAGELFF. DNA of the CDR3: TGTGCCAGCAGCTTTCAGGGGGCCGGGGAGCTGTTTTTT.

The gene calls are TRBV11-2 and TRBJ1-1, with 8 bases lining up with TRBD1. There are 14 residues in the CDR3. V shed 3 bases and J 5 bases; nucleotides not matched to a gene: 5. Germline CDR1 is SGHAT and CDR2 is FQNNGV. CDR3 in amino acids: CASSLVQGGTEAFF. Here the CDR3 DNA reads TGTGCCAGCAGCTTGGTACAGGGGGGAACTGAAGCTTTCTTT.

The genes are TRBV5-4 and TRBJ2-7; 8 bases map to TRBD2. The germline V gene encodes CDR1 SGHNT and CDR2 YYREEE (reference sequence). CDR3 length: 15 amino acids. The trim removed 9 bases at V and 2 bases at J, leaving 13 bases unmatched. The DNA of the CDR3 is TGTGCCACCACAATCGGCGGGGGGCCCACCTACGAGCAGTACTTC. Protein: CATTIGGGPTYEQYF.

The rearrangement joins TRBV9 to TRBJ1-6, with 7 positions matching TRBD1. The CDR3 sequence is 15 residues long. CDR1 SGDLS and CDR2 YYNGEE come from the germline V gene. The J segment lost 5 bases and the V segment lost 0 bases, leaving 2 bases of the junction unmatched. The CDR3 sequence is CASSVGQGNNSPLHF. CDR3 sequence (DNA): TGTGCCAGCAGCGTAGGACAGGGAAATAATTCACCCCTCCACTTT.

This chain uses TRBV6-5 with TRBJ2-7; D uncertain. V was trimmed by 4 bases and J by 0 bases, leaving 10 bases between them. The CDR3 runs 14 residues. CDR1 MNHEY and CDR2 SVGAGI come from the germline V gene. CDR3 in amino acids: CASSSGVGSYEQYF. Here the CDR3 DNA reads TGTGCCAGCAGTTCGGGCGTCGGCTCCTACGAGCAGTACTTC.

This clone was recorded once. The chain combines TRBV7-9 with TRBJ1-4; 7 nucleotides agree with TRBD1. The germline V gene encodes CDR1 SEHNR and CDR2 FQNEAQ (reference sequence). V lost 7 bases to trimming and J lost 4 bases; unmatched junction nucleotides: 9. The CDR3 is 15 residues long. CDR3 sequence: CASTSRGTLNEKLFF. The CDR3 DNA reads as TGTGCCAGCACCTCCAGGGGGACTCTTAATGAAAAACTGTTTTTT.

As to this clone: One junction end does not reproduce the germline sequence, and a read error may be involved. The rearrangement joins TRBV4-2 to TRBJ2-1, with 9 bases lining up with TRBD2. The CDR3 extends over 13 amino acids. Germline V lookup: CDR1 LGHNA, CDR2 YNFKEQ. The CDR3 region is CASSQERGREWIF. CDR3 DNA: TGTGCCAGCAGCCAAGAGCGCGGGAGGGAGTGGATCTTC.

V and J are TRBV6-1 and TRBJ1-2, with D possibly matching TRBD1 (5 bases). Trimming took off 5 bases at V and 3 bases at J, with 13 bases between the two ends. Germline CDR1 and CDR2: MNHNS and SASEGT. This CDR3 is built from 14 residues. This CDR3 reads CASSRGGLDYGYTF. The CDR3 DNA reads as TGTGCCAGCAGTCGGGGGGGACTAGACTATGGCTACACCTTC.

The chain has TRBV19 and TRBJ1-5; no definite D call. This CDR3 contains 13 residues. Trimming took 2 bases from V and 4 from J, leaving 6 bases between them. Germline CDR1 and CDR2: LNHDA and SQIVND (reference sequence). The DNA for the CDR3 is TGTGCCAGTAGTATACTAATAAATCAGCCCCAGCATTTT. It is translated as CASSILINQPQHF.

The J gene is TRBJ2-7, the V gene TRBV5-5; D possibly matches TRBD1 or TRBD2 (5 bases each). Germline CDR1 reads SGHKS; CDR2 reads YYEKEE (reference sequence). The CDR3 covers 14 residues. V was clipped by 0 bases and J by 2 bases, with 9 bases between them. Written as DNA, the CDR3 is TGTGCCAGCAGCTTGGGGGGGTTTGCCTACGAGCAGTACTTC. This sequence encodes CASSLGGFAYEQYF.